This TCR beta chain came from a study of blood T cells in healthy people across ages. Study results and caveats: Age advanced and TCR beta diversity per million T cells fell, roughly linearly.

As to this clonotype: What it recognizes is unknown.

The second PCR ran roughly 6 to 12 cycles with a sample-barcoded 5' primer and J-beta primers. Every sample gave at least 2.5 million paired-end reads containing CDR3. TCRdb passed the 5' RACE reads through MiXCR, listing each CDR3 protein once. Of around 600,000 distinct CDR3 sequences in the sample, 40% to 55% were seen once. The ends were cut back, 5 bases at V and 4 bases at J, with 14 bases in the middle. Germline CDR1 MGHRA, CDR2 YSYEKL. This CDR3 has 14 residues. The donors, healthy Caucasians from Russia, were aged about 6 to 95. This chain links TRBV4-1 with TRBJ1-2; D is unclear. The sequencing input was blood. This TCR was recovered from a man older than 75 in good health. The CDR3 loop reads CASSSPSGPYGYTF. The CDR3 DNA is TGCGCCAGCAGCTCTCCCTCCGGGCCCTATGGCTACACCTTC.